These 10 T cell receptor beta chains came from one sample sequenced in a study of blood T cell repertoires in COVID-19. The protocol was immunoSEQ multiplex PCR, while the TCRdb copy is restricted to in-frame clones and leaves out a portion. The repertoire has 30,000 to 40,000 clones, just under 85% of them found once; the top ten carry 4% to 6%. The sequenced sample consisted of peripheral blood. The source of these receptors is a man aged 45 to 65 with active COVID-19.

This clone was seen only once. The chain is built from TRBV5-1 and TRBJ2-1; D is undetermined. The CDR3 sequence is 16 residues long. Deletions cut 0 bases from V and 6 bases from J, with 16 bases between. Germline V gene sequence: CDR1 SGHRS, CDR2 YFSETQ. CDR3 sequence: CASSLGSSSYSNEQFF. The CDR3 bases are TGCGCCAGCAGCTTGGGGTCTTCCTCTTACAGCAATGAGCAGTTCTTC.

V and J are TRBV14 and TRBJ2-1; TRBD1 is a possible D gene (7 bases). This CDR3 contains 14 residues. Germline V CDR1 and CDR2: SGHDN, FVKESK. The V gene lost 1 base and the J gene lost 15 bases, with 19 bases spanning the gap. DNA of the CDR3: TGTGCCAGCAGCCAAGCAGGAGGGGGCTTCGTTCTGTTCTTC. Translating it yields CASSQAGGGFVLFF.

The chain uses TRBV6-1 and TRBJ2-2; 8 bases map to TRBD2. With 1 base clipped from V and 5 bases from J, the junction kept 6 bases outside the gene matches. The germline V gene encodes CDR1 MNHNS and CDR2 SASEGT. The CDR3 is 16 residues long. CDR3 region: CASSEVAGGGTGELFF. The CDR3 DNA is TGTGCCAGCAGTGAAGTTGCGGGGGGTGGTACCGGGGAGCTGTTTTTT.

V is TRBV11-2 and J is TRBJ1-2, with D tentatively TRBD1 (6 bases). Deletions cut 4 bases from V and 6 bases from J, with 18 bases between. Per germline, CDR1 SGHAT and CDR2 FQNNGV. This CDR3 contains 15 residues. The CDR3 DNA follows: TGTGCCAGCAGCTCACCCCCTGCGGGGGGCGATGGCTACACCTTC. Translation: CASSSPPAGGDGYTF. Looking up the rest from reference TRBV11-2 and TRBJ1-2 gives the full variable domain: EAGVAQSPRYKIIEKRQSVAFWCNPISGHATLYWYQQILGQGPKLLIQFQNNGVVDDSQLPKDRFSAERLKGVDSTLKIQPAKLEDSAVYLCASSSPPAGGDGYTFGSGTRLTVV.

This clone was recorded once. V gene TRBV5-1 combines with J gene TRBJ2-5, with D possibly being TRBD2 (5 bases). CDR3 length: 12 amino acids. Between the trimmed V and J ends, which lost 4 bases and 1 base, there was a span of 5 bases. Germline CDR1 reads SGHRS; CDR2 reads YFSETQ. CDR3 protein: CASSGSQETQYF. DNA of the CDR3: TGCGCCAGCAGCGGGAGCCAAGAGACCCAGTACTTC.

CDR3 protein: CASTNRVAGELFF. CDR3 DNA sequence: TGTGCCAGCACCAACAGGGTGGCCGGGGAGCTGTTTTTT. The chain has TRBV5-4 and TRBJ2-2; a possible D gene is TRBD1 (6 bases). V was pared by 6 bases and J by 6 bases, with 12 bases between. The CDR3 contains 13 residues. Per the germline V gene, CDR1 is SGHNT and CDR2 is YYREEE (reference sequence).

The chain employs TRBV24-1 and TRBJ2-7; TRBD1 agrees at 12 bases. Per the germline V gene, CDR1 is KGHDR and CDR2 is SFDVKD. The trim removed 8 bases at V and 3 bases at J, leaving 10 bases unmatched. CDR3 length equals 16 residues. The CDR3 here is CATILLRDRGLYEQYF. The DNA for the CDR3 is TGTGCCACCATCCTTCTACGGGACAGGGGGCTCTACGAGCAGTACTTC.

This clone was seen more than once but under ten times. This chain connects TRBV6-4 to TRBJ2-3; TRBD2 matches at 12 bases. Looked up from germline, CDR1 is MRHNA and CDR2 is SNTAGT. The CDR3 runs to 16 residues. Germline trimming cut 4 bases from V and 4 bases from J; bases unmatched to any gene: 6. CDR3: CASSGTSGGNPDTQYF. DNA of the CDR3: TGTGCCAGCAGTGGCACTAGCGGGGGGAACCCAGATACGCAGTATTTT.

The chain links TRBV4-2 to TRBJ2-5; a weak D match, TRBD1 (6 bases). The CDR3 consists of 15 residues. The V end was cut by 8 bases, the J end by 5 bases, with 21 bases between. Germline assignment: CDR1 LGHNA and CDR2 YNFKEQ. CDR3 sequence reads: CASAPKEGESETQYF. In DNA, the CDR3 is TGTGCCAGCGCACCTAAAGAGGGGGAATCGGAGACCCAGTACTTC.

The J gene is TRBJ1-1, the V gene TRBV7-8; D is perhaps TRBD1 (6 bases). Germline loops: CDR1 SGHVS, CDR2 FQNEAQ. CDR3 size: 16 residues. Trimming removed 0 bases at V and 5 bases at J, with 16 bases between. The CDR3 nucleotides read TGTGCCAGCAGCTTAGCCCCATTAGGGGGTCTTACTGAAGCTTTCTTT. Translating gives CASSLAPLGGLTEAFF.